Following are 14 T cell receptor beta chains from one sample sequenced in a study of T cell clonality in common variable immunodeficiency. Study-wide points: In common variable immunodeficiency, TCR beta chains reportedly carried fewer deletions and N-nucleotide insertions.

Their cognate antigens are unknown. Generated by immunoSEQ multiplex PCR, the TCRdb table keeps only in-frame clones and is missing some. The table lists approximately 30,000 clones, with no singletons. Sequenced: peripheral blood mononuclear cells. All receptors come from a human donor with common variable immunodeficiency.

This clone occurred a few times. With the read ending 3 residues before the CDR3 end, the germline J gene is used to fill in that end. The chain combines TRBV7-9 with TRBJ1-4, with D uncertain. V dropped 5 bases and J dropped 8 bases, with 15 bases sitting between them. In germline, CDR1 is SEHNR, CDR2 FQNEAQ (reference sequence). This CDR3 region has 14 residues. The part of the CDR3 DNA that was read is TGTGCCAGCAGCCATCCTGACTCTTGGGAAAAA. This encodes CASSHPDSWEK. The complete CDR3 protein is CASSHPDSWEKLFF.

By share of the sample, this clone is medium-sized. The observed sequence ends 3 residues before the CDR3 terminus, with the missing tail filled in from the germline J gene. V and J are TRBV20-1 and TRBJ2-2, with D possibly TRBD2 on 7 matching bases. The germline V gene encodes CDR1 DFQATT and CDR2 SNEGSKA (reference sequence). This CDR3 has 15 amino acids. The V gene lost 2 bases and the J gene lost 4 bases, with 14 bases spanning the gap. The DNA read from the CDR3 is TGCAGTGCTAGATGGGGGGGCGGGAGCACCGGGGAG. This sequence encodes CSARWGGGSTGE. The complete CDR3 reads CSARWGGGSTGELFF.

To note about this clone: Read coverage stops 3 residues before the CDR3 terminus; the germline J gene supplies the remainder. This chain joins TRBV5-5 and TRBJ1-2; 8 positions agree with TRBD1. The germline V gene encodes CDR1 SGHKS and CDR2 YYEKEE (reference sequence). Losses at the gene ends were 4 bases for V and 3 bases for J; bases not matched to a gene: 8. The CDR3 loop spans 15 amino acids. CDR3 bases read: TGTGCCAGCAGCCCTTCGGACAGGGTGTACTATGGC. Amino acids: CASSPSDRVYYG. The entire CDR3 is CASSPSDRVYYGYTF. Variable domain in full (rest from reference TRBV5-5 and TRBJ1-2): DAGVTQSPTHLIKTRGQQVTLRCSPISGHKSVSWYQQVLGQGPQFIFQYYEKEERGRGNFPDRFSARQFPNYSSELNVNALLLGDSALYLCASSPSDRVYYGYTFGSGTRLTVV.

This clone was counted many times. The read ends 3 residues shy of where the CDR3 ends; the end is completed using the germline J gene. The genes are TRBV5-1 and TRBJ2-3, with 9 bases aligning to TRBD2. The CDR3 extends over 19 amino acids. The ends lost 1 base at V and 2 bases at J; junction bases unmatched: 14. Germline V gene lookup returns CDR1 SGHRS and CDR2 YFSETQ. The CDR3 is CASSLSRLAGRPSTDTQYF. The CDR3 bases that were read are TGCGCCAGCAGCTTGTCGCGGCTAGCGGGACGTCCGTCCACAGATACG.

This clone came up many times. The observed sequence ends 3 residues before the CDR3 terminus, with the missing tail filled in from the germline J gene. The rearrangement uses TRBV7-2 and TRBJ2-5; 12 bases are shared with TRBD1. J was trimmed by 4 bases and V by 4 bases; bases with no gene match: 4. CDR3 length: 15 residues. Germline V lookup: CDR1 SGHTA, CDR2 FQGNSA. CDR3 protein: CASSSGQGARETQYF. The DNA read from the CDR3 is TGTGCCAGCAGCTCGGGACAGGGGGCGCGAGAGACC. Supplemented by reference TRBV7-2 and TRBJ2-5, the full variable domain reads GAGVSQSPSNKVTEKGKDVELRCDPISGHTALYWYRQSLGQGLEFLIYFQGNSAPDKSGLPSDRFSAERTGGSVSTLTIQRTQQEDSAVYLCASSSGQGARETQYFGPGTRLLVL.

In the case of this clone: The read halts 3 residues ahead of the CDR3 end, with the missing end drawn from the germline J gene. The gene calls are TRBV6-1 and TRBJ1-2, with 12 bases identical to TRBD1. V dropped 4 bases and J dropped 4; count of bases not matched to a gene: 1. The germline V gene has CDR1 MNHNS and CDR2 SASEGT. CDR3 length equals 14 residues. CDR3 DNA (partial): TGTGCCAGCAGTGTGGGACAGGGGGCCTATGGC. Protein: CASSVGQGAYG. From start to end, the CDR3 is CASSVGQGAYGYTF.

Points on this clone: The read finishes 3 residues shy of the CDR3 end, and the germline J gene is used to complete it. The rearrangement joins TRBV19 to TRBJ2-7; 7 bases line up with TRBD1. V shed 6 bases, J shed 2 bases, and the junction held 10 bases outside the gene matches. Germline V CDR1 and CDR2: LNHDA, SQIVND (reference sequence). The CDR3 consists of 15 residues. The CDR3 sequence: CASSRRGTAAYEQYF. Incomplete CDR3 DNA: TGTGCCAGTAGCCGAAGGGGGACAGCGGCCTACGAG.

This clone was counted many times. The sequenced fragment ends 3 residues before the CDR3 boundary, so the rest is inferred from the germline J gene. This chain links TRBV30 with TRBJ2-3; 7 bases agree with TRBD2. V shed 2 bases, J shed 2 bases, and the junction held 4 bases outside the gene matches. CDR3 size: 14 residues. Germline CDR1 is GTSNPN and CDR2 is SVGIG (reference sequence). Partial CDR3 DNA: TGTGCCTGGAGTACAGCGGGACTCACAGATACG. Translating gives CAWSTAGLTDT. The whole CDR3 protein is CAWSTAGLTDTQYF.

Incomplete CDR3 DNA: TGTGCCAGCAGTGAAGCGCCGGGACAGGGTGGTGGC. Translating gives CASSEAPGQGGG. In full, the CDR3 is CASSEAPGQGGGYTF. The chain recombines TRBV2 with TRBJ1-2, with 9 bases aligning to TRBD1. The read stops 3 residues short of the end of the CDR3; the missing end is completed from the germline J gene. The CDR3 covers 15 residues. The V gene's germline CDR1 is SNHLY and CDR2 FYNNEI. V trimming: 0 bases; J trimming: 7 bases; junction bases outside the gene matches: 6.

The table lists this clone with many counts. The CDR3 is cut off 3 residues early in the read; its end comes from the germline J gene. The V gene is TRBV6-2 or TRBV6-3, the J gene TRBJ1-5; TRBD1 matches 10 bases. Germline V gene data show CDR1 as MNHEY and CDR2 as SVGEGT. After removal of 4 bases from V and 2 bases from J, the junction contained 5 bases not matched to a gene. This CDR3 is built from 16 residues. This CDR3 reads CASSFPGTGGNQPQHF. CDR3 DNA (partial): TGTGCCAGCAGTTTTCCCGGGACAGGGGGCAATCAGCCC.

This clone was seen a few times. The read gets to within 3 residues of the CDR3 end, and the germline J gene fills in the rest. The gene calls are TRBV30 and TRBJ2-5; 10 bases align to TRBD1. Germline CDR1 and CDR2: GTSNPN and SVGIG (reference sequence). The V gene end was trimmed by 3 bases and the J gene end by 5 bases; junction bases not matched to a gene: 6. CDR3 size: 14 residues. The CDR3 DNA, read in part, is TGTGCCTGGAGCCGACAGGGGGCGGCGGAGACC. It encodes CAWSRQGAAET. The whole CDR3 reads CAWSRQGAAETQYF.

This clone was observed many times. The read halts 3 residues ahead of the CDR3 end, with the missing end drawn from the germline J gene. J is TRBJ1-2 and V is TRBV11-3, with D uncertain. Trimming removed 0 bases from V and 4 bases from J, with 12 bases in between. The V gene's germline CDR1 is SGHNT and CDR2 YENEEA. This CDR3 is 15 amino acids long. The covered CDR3 bases are TGTGCCAGCAGCTTAGATTCCAGAGAGTTCTATGGC. Protein product: CASSLDSREFYG. The full-length CDR3 reads as CASSLDSREFYGYTF.

This clone was counted ten times or more. From the germline J gene comes the end of the CDR3, since the read stops 3 residues before it. This chain uses TRBV7-6 with TRBJ2-1, with TRBD2 as a possible D gene (6 bases). Trimming removed 7 bases at V and 8 bases at J, with 24 bases between. Germline lookup yields CDR1 SGHVS and CDR2 FNYEAQ. This CDR3 contains 16 residues. Here the CDR3 reads CASNQRRAGVHDEQFF. CDR3 bases read: TGTGCCAGCAACCAGAGGAGGGCCGGGGTTCATGATGAG.

In this sample, this clone turned up many times. Read data end 3 residues before the CDR3 end; the end is taken from the germline J gene. The chain recombines TRBV7-2 with TRBJ1-2, with 7 nucleotides matching TRBD1. The CDR3 covers 14 residues. The V segment lost 1 base and the J segment 5 bases; nucleotides outside the gene matches: 4. Germline V gene sequence: CDR1 SGHTA, CDR2 FQGNSA. Partial CDR3 DNA: TGTGCCAGCAGCTTAGACAGGGGACGGTATGGC. Translation gives CASSLDRGRYG. The whole CDR3 sequence reads CASSLDRGRYGYTF.